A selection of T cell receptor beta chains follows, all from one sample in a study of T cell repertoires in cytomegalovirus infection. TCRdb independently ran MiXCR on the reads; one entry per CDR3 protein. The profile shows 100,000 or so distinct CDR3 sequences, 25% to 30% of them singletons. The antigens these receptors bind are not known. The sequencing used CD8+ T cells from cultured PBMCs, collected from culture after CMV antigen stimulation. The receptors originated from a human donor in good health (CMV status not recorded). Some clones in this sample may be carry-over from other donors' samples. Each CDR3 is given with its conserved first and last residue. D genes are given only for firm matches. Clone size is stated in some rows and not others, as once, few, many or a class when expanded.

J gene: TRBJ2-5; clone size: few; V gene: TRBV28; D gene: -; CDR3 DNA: TGTGCCAGCAGTTTAAGCCCGGAGACCCAGTACTTC; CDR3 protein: CASSLSPETQYF
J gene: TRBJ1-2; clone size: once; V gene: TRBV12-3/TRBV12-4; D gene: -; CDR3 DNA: TGTGCCAGCAGCCTCGAGGGGGGAAATTATGGCTACACCTTC; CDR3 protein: CASSLEGGNYGYTF
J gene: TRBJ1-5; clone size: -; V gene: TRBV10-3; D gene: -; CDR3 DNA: TGTGCCATCAGTGAGTCAGGGGATAGCAATCAGCCCCAGCATTTT; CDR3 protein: CAISESGDSNQPQHF
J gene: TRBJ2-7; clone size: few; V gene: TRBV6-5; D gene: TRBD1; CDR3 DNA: TGTGCCAGCAGTACCGGGACAGCGACATACGAGCAGTACTTC; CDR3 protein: CASSTGTATYEQYF
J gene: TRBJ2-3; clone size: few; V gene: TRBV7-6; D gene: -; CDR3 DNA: TGTGCCAGCAGCTTAGCGGGGTGGGGAGATACGCAGTATTTT; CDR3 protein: CASSLAGWGDTQYF
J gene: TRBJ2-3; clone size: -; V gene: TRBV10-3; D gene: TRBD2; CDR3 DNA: TGTGCCATCAGTGAGCCGGCGGGGGGGGATGTTGGGACAGATACGCAGTATTTT; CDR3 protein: CAISEPAGGDVGTDTQYF
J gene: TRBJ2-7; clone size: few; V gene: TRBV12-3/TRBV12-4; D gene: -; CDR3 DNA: TGTGCCAGCAGCCGGTCCGGGCTCGAGCAGTACTTC; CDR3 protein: CASSRSGLEQYF
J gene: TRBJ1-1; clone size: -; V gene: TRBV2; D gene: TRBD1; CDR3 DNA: TGTGCCAGCAGTGAGACAGGGGGTTATACTGAAGCTTTCTTT; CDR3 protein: CASSETGGYTEAFF
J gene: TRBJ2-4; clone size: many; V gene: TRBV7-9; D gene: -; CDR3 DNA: TGTGCCAGCAGCGACCGGGGCCAAGGGCTGGAGAACATTCAGTACTTC; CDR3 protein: CASSDRGQGLENIQYF
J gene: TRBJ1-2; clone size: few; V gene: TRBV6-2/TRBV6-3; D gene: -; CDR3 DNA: TGTGCCAGCAGTTACCTCCCAGGGCATAACTATGGCTACACCTTC; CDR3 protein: CASSYLPGHNYGYTF
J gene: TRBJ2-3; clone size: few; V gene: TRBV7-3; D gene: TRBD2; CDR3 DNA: TGTGCCAGCAGCTTTAGCGGGGCGAGCACAGATACGCAGTATTTT; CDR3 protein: CASSFSGASTDTQYF
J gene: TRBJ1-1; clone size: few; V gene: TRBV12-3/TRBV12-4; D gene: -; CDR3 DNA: TGTGCCAGCACAACATCGGGGGCGAACACTGAAGCTTTCTTT; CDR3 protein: CASTTSGANTEAFF
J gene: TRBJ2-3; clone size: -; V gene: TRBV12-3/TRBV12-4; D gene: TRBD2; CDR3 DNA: TGTGCCAGCAGCCTCGGACTAGCGGGGGGCCCCGGAGATACGCAGTATTTT; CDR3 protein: CASSLGLAGGPGDTQYF
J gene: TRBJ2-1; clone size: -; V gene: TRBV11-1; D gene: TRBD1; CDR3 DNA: TGTGCCAGCAGCTTTCACAGGGGCGGCTACAATGAGCAGTTCTTC; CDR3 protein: CASSFHRGGYNEQFF
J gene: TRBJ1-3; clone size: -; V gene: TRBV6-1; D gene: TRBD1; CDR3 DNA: TGTGCCAGCAGTGAAGGGGACAGGTTTGGCGACACCATATATTTT; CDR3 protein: CASSEGDRFGDTIYF
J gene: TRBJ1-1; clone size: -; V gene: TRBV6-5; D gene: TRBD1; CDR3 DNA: TGTGTCAGCAAATGGGACAGAAAAGCTGAAGCTTTCTTT; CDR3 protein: CVSKWDRKAEAFF
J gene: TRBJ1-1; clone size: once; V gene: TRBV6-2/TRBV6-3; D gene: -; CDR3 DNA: TGTGCCAGCAGTTACTCGGGGCTGGGCAGGCCGAACACTGAAGCTTTCTTT; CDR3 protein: CASSYSGLGRPNTEAFF
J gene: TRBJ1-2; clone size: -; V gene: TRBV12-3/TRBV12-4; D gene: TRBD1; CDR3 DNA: TGTGCCAGCAGTTTGTGGGCGGACAGGGACTATGGCTACACCTTC; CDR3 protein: CASSLWADRDYGYTF
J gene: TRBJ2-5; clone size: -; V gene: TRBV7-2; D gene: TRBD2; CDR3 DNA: TGTGCCAGCAGCTTACACGGGGGGTACCAAGAGACCCAGTACTTC; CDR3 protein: CASSLHGGYQETQYF
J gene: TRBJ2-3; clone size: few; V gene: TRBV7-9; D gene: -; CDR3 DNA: TGTGCCAGCAGCACGGGACTTACGGTAGATACGCAGTATTTT; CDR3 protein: CASSTGLTVDTQYF
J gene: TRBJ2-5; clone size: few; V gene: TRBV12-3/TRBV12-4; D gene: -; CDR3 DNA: TGTGCCAGCAGTCGGACTGTGTACCAAGAGACCCAGTACTTC; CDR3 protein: CASSRTVYQETQYF
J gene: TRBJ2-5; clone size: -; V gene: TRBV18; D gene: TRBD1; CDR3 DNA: TGTGCCAGCTCACCTTTGGGACAGTCGACAGAGACCCAGTACTTC; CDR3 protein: CASSPLGQSTETQYF
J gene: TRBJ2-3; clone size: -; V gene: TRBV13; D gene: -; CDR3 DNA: TGTGCCAGCAGCAAAAACTATGACACGCAGTATTTT; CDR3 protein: CASSKNYDTQYF
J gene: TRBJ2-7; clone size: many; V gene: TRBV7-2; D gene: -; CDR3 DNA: TGTGCCAGCAGCTTAGTTGGTGCAACCCTCTCCTACGAGCAGTACTTC; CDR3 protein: CASSLVGATLSYEQYF
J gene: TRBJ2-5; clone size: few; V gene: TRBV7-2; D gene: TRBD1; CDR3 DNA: TGTGCCAGCAGCTTAAGGGACAGTCAAGAGACCCAGTACTTC; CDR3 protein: CASSLRDSQETQYF
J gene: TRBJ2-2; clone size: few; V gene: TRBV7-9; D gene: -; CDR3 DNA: TGTGCCAGCGGCAGGGCCCCCGGGGAGCTGTTTTTT; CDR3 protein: CASGRAPGELFF
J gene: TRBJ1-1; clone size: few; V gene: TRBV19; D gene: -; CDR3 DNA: TGTGCCAGTAGTATAGATGTGCAGATGAACACTGAAGCTTTCTTT; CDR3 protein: CASSIDVQMNTEAFF
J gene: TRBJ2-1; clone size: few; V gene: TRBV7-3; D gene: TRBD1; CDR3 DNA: TGTGCCAGCAGCGAAGGGACAGGGGCAGGTTTCCATGAGCAGTTCTTC; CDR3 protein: CASSEGTGAGFHEQFF
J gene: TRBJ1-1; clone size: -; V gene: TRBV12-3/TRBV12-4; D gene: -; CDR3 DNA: TGTGCCAGCAGTTTAGGGGTTACGAACACTGAAGCTTTCTTT; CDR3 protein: CASSLGVTNTEAFF
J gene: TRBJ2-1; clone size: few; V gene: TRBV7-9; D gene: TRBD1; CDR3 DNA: TGTGCCAGCAGCTTAACTACAGGGGGAGTACGCAATGAGCAGTTCTTC; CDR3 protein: CASSLTTGGVRNEQFF
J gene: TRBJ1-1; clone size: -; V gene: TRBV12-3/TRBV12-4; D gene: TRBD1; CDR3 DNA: TGTGCCAGCAGTGGCGACAGGGCTGAAGCTTTCTTT; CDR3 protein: CASSGDRAEAFF
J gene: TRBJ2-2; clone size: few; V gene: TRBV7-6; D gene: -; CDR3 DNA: TGTGCCAGCAGCTTAGGTCGGGGCGGCGGGGAGCTGTTTTTT; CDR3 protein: CASSLGRGGGELFF
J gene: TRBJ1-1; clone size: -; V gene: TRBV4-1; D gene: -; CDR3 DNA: TGTGCCAGCAGCCAAGATCTAGGGCGGAACACTGAAGCTTTCTTT; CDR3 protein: CASSQDLGRNTEAFF
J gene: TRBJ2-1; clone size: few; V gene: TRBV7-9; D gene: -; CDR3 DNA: TGTGCCAGCAGCGACGGAGGGGGTGTATTAAATGAGCAGTTCTTC; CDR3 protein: CASSDGGGVLNEQFF
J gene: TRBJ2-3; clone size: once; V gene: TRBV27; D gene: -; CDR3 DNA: TGTGCCAGCAGTTTAGATTGGGGGGGGGCCGTGGATACGCAGTATTTT; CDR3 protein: CASSLDWGGAVDTQYF
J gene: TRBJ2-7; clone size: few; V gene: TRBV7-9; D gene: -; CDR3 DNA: TGTGCCAGCAGCTTAGCCCAAATATACGAGCAGTACTTC; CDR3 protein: CASSLAQIYEQYF
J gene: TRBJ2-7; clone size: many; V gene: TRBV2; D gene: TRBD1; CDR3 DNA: TGTGCCAGCAGCCCTTGGGGGCAGGGGGCAAACGAGCAGTACTTC; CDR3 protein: CASSPWGQGANEQYF
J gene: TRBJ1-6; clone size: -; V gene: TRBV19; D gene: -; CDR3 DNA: TGTGCCAGTTCGACTATCCGGGAAGAAGGATGGAATTCACCCCTCCACTTT; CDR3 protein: CASSTIREEGWNSPLHF
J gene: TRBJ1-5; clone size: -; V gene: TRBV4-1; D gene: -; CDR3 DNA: TGCGCCAGCAGCCAAGATCCGGACAGTTATCAGCCCCAGCATTTT; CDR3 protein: CASSQDPDSYQPQHF
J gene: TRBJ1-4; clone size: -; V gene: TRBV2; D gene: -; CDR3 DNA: TGTGCCAGCAGTGTTCCACTGGAACAAGGGATGGGGGAAAAACTGTTTTTT; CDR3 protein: CASSVPLEQGMGEKLFF
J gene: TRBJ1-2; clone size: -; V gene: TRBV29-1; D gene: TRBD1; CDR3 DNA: TGCAGCGTATGGGGGTATGACAGGGGGAAGGCTAACTATGGCTACACCTTC; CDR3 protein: CSVWGYDRGKANYGYTF
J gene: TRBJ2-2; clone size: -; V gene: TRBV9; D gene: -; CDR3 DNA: TGTGCCAGCAGCAGACGGGACGGGAACACCGGGGAGCTGTTTTTT; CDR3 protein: CASSRRDGNTGELFF
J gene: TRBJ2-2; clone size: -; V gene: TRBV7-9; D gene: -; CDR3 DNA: TGTGCCAGCAGCTTTTTGTTGGCCGGGGAGCTGTTTTTT; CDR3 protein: CASSFLLAGELFF
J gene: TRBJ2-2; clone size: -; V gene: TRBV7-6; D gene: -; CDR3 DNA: TGTGCCAGCAGCACCCCCCTAACTATGAACACCGGGGAGCTGTTTTTT; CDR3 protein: CASSTPLTMNTGELFF
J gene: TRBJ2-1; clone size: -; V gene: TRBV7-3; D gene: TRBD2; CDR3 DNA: TGTGCCAGCAGCCTTGGGACTAGCTATGAGCAGTTCTTC; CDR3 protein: CASSLGTSYEQFF
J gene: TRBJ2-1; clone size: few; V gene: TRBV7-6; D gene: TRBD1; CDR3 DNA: TGTGCCAGCAGCTTAGCCACAGGGGACGGGGAGCAGTTCTTC; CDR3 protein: CASSLATGDGEQFF
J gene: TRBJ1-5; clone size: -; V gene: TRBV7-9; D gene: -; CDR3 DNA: TGTGCCAGCAGCGTAGGGAACCAGCCCCAACATTTT; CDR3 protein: CASSVGNQPQHF
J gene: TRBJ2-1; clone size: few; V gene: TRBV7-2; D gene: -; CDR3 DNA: TGTGCCAGCAGCTTTGGCTCCTCCTACAATGAGCAGTTCTTC; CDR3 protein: CASSFGSSYNEQFF
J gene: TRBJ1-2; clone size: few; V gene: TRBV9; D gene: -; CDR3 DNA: TGTGCCACCTGGGACCCAGTCTATGGCTACACCTTC; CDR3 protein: CATWDPVYGYTF
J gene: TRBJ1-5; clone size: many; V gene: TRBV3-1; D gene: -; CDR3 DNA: TGTGCCAGCAGCCAAGGGGGGGGCAGGAGGGGGAATCAGCCCCAGCATTTT; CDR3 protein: CASSQGGGRRGNQPQHF
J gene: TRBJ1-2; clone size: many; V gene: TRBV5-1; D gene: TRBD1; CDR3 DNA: TGCGCCAGCAGCCTGACAGGGGAAGGAAAATATGGCTACACCTTC; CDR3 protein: CASSLTGEGKYGYTF
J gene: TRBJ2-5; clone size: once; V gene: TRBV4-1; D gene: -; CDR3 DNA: TGCGCCAGCAGCCAAGACCCTACTAGGTACCAAGAGACCCAGTACTTC; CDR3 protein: CASSQDPTRYQETQYF
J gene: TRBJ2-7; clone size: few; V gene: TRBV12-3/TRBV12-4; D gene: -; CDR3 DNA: TGTGCCAGCAGCCTTAGATCTACCTACGAGCAGTACTTC; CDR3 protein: CASSLRSTYEQYF
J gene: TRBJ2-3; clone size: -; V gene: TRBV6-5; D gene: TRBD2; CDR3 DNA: TGTGCCAGCAGTTACCTTTTCCTAGCGGGGGCCACAGATACGCAGTATTTT; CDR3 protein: CASSYLFLAGATDTQYF
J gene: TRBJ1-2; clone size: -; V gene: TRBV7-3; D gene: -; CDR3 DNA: TGTGCCAGCAGCTTAACAGGGGGGGCTAATGGCTACACCTTC; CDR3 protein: CASSLTGGANGYTF